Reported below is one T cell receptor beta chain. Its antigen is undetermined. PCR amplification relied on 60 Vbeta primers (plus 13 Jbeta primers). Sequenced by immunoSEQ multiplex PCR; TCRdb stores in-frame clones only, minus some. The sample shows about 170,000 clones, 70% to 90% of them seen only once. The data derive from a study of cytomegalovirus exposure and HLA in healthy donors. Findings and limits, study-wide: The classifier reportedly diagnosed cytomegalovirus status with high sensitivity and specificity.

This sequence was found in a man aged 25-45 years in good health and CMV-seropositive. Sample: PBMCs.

The CDR3 nucleotides are TGCGCCAGCAGCTTGGTAGGGACAACCGAATATAATGAAAAACTGTTTTTT. Its translation: CASSLVGTTEYNEKLFF. V gene TRBV5-1 combines with J gene TRBJ1-4; D might be TRBD1 (6 bases). Trimming pared 0 bases from V and 4 bases from J, leaving 16 bases between. Germline V gives CDR1 SGHRS, CDR2 YFSETQ. The CDR3 length is 17 residues.